One and the same sample provided the 9 T cell receptor beta chains below, sequenced in a study of cytomegalovirus exposure and HLA in healthy donors. 60 Vbeta and 13 Jbeta primers were used in PCR. Libraries were prepared by immunoSEQ multiplex PCR; TCRdb keeps only in-frame clonotypes and omits some of them. The sample has 140,000 to 150,000 clones; approximately 70% are singletons. Sequencing input: PBMCs. The receptors were gathered from a woman aged 55 to 70 in good health and CMV-seropositive.

This clone was picked up a small number of times. The chain carries TRBV18 and TRBJ2-6; 8 bases agree with TRBD1. This CDR3 is 17 amino acids long. Per the germline V gene, CDR1 is KGHSH and CDR2 is LQKENI. V dropped 3 bases and J dropped 0; count of bases not matched to a gene: 4. CDR3 DNA: TGTGCCAGCTCACCTTATGGACAGGGCTCTGGGGCCAACGTCCTGACTTTC. It translates to CASSPYGQGSGANVLTF.

The V and J genes are TRBV6-5 and TRBJ2-7; D call uncertain. V lost 7 bases, J lost 0 bases, and 13 bases lay in between. This CDR3 region has 14 residues. Per the germline V gene, CDR1 is MNHEY and CDR2 is SVGAGI. CDR3 DNA: TGTGCCAGCAAGCTACGGGTCCCCTCCTACGAGCAGTACTTC. This sequence encodes CASKLRVPSYEQYF.

This clone turned up a few times. The chain employs TRBV5-1 and TRBJ2-1; 8 nucleotides line up with TRBD1. The V segment lost 4 bases and the J segment 9 bases; nucleotides outside the gene matches: 15. The CDR3 has 16 residues. The V gene's germline CDR1 is SGHRS and CDR2 YFSETQ. In DNA form, the CDR3 reads TGCGCCAGCAGCCCGACAGAAGCAGGGGGCTTCGCTGAGCAGTTCTTC. Translated, it gives CASSPTEAGGFAEQFF.

The chain is built from TRBV9 and TRBJ1-1, with D possibly being TRBD1 (6 bases). CDR3 length: 16 residues. Germline V gene lookup returns CDR1 SGDLS and CDR2 YYNGEE. The ends were cut back, 4 bases at V and 3 bases at J, with 19 bases in the middle. As DNA, the CDR3 is TGTGCCAGCAGCCCGAGTGTGGGGGGGCATGACACTGAAGCTTTCTTT. Protein product: CASSPSVGGHDTEAFF. The full variable domain, with the rest looked up from reference TRBV9 and TRBJ1-1, is DSGVTQTPKHLITATGQRVTLRCSPRSGDLSVYWYQQSLDQGLQFLIQYYNGEERAKGNILERFSAQQFPDLHSELNLSSLELGDSALYFCASSPSVGGHDTEAFFGQGTRLTVV.

The V and J genes are TRBV28 and TRBJ1-5, with 8 bases lining up with TRBD1. In germline, CDR1 is MDHEN, CDR2 SYDVKM. The CDR3 spans 15 residues. J lost 2 bases, V lost 5 bases, and 5 bases had no gene match. The CDR3 protein is CASSRATGGNQPQHF. The DNA of the CDR3 is TGTGCCAGCAGTAGGGCGACAGGGGGCAATCAGCCCCAGCATTTT. The whole variable domain, filled in from reference TRBV28 and TRBJ1-5, reads DVKVTQSSRYLVKRTGEKVFLECVQDMDHENMFWYRQDPGLGLRLIYFSYDVKMKEKGDIPEGYSVSREKKERFSLILESASTNQTSMYLCASSRATGGNQPQHFGDGTRLSIL.

This clone was seen only a few times. The DNA of the CDR3 is TGTGCCAGCAGGGACCCTGGGACATTTTACTACGAGCAGTACTTC. Amino acid sequence: CASRDPGTFYYEQYF. The chain links TRBV6-1 to TRBJ2-7; TRBD1 is a possible D gene (6 bases). Germline V gene sequence: CDR1 MNHNS, CDR2 SASEGT. Trimming cost V 6 bases and J 3 bases, with 18 bases left between them. The CDR3 is 15 residues long.

This clone was recorded once. The chain couples TRBV7-8 to TRBJ2-7, with TRBD2 matching 7 bases. V was clipped by 5 bases and J by 3 bases; unmatched bases: 4. The CDR3 runs 13 residues. The V gene's germline CDR1 is SGHVS and CDR2 FQNEAQ. The CDR3: CASSPTGGYEQYF. DNA for the CDR3: TGTGCCAGCAGCCCCACGGGGGGCTACGAGCAGTACTTC.

The gene calls are TRBV5-1 and TRBJ2-2, with 10 bases aligning to TRBD2. CDR3 length: 16 amino acids. The germline CDR1 and CDR2 sequences are SGHRS and YFSETQ. The V gene end was trimmed by 4 bases and the J gene end by 8 bases; junction bases not matched to a gene: 11. The CDR3 sequence is CASSEAPAGGTGELFF. CDR3 sequence (DNA): TGCGCCAGCAGCGAAGCCCCAGCGGGAGGGACGGGGGAGCTGTTTTTT.

The chain uses TRBV6-5 and TRBJ2-2, with D possibly being TRBD1 (8 bases). The germline gives CDR1 MNHEY, CDR2 SVGAGI. The CDR3 extends over 16 amino acids. V was shortened by 4 bases and J by 3 bases, with 15 bases between the two germline ends. DNA for the CDR3: TGTGCCAGCAGTTCAACAGGGGGGGGTTACACCGGGGAGCTGTTTTTT. Protein product: CASSSTGGGYTGELFF.